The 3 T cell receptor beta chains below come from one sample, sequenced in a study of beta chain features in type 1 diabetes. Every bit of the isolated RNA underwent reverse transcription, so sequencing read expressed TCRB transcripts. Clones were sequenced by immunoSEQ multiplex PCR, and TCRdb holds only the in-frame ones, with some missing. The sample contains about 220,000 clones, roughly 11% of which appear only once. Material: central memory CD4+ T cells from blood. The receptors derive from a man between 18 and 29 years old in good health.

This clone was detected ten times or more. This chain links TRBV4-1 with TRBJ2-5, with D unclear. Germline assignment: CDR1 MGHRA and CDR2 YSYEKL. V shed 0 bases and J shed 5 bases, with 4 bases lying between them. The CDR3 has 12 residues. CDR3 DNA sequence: TGCGCCAGCAGCCAAGATTTCGAGACCCAGTACTTC. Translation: CASSQDFETQYF.

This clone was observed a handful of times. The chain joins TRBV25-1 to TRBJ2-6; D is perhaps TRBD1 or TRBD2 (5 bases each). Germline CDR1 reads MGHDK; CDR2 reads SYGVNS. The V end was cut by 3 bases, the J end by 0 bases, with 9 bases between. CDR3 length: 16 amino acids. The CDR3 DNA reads TGTGCCAGCAGTGAGCCAGGGAGCTCTGGGGCCAACGTCCTGACTTTC. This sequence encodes CASSEPGSSGANVLTF.

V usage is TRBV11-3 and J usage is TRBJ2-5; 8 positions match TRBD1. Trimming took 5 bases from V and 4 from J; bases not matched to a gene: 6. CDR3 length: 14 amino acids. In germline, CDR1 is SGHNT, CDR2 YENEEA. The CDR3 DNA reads TGTGCCAGCAGCCGCACAGGGGGTAGAGAGACCCAGTACTTC. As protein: CASSRTGGRETQYF.